These 19 T cell receptor beta chains were sequenced from one sample in a study of blood T cell repertoires in COVID-19. Method: immunoSEQ multiplex PCR; TCRdb's copy keeps in-frame clones and lacks some. This sample has 270,000 or so clones; about 85% occur once, and the top ten carry under 7%. Sequencing used PBMCs or T cells enriched from blood (not recorded which). All receptors derive from a woman in her fifties or sixties who had been exposed to COVID-19.

The chain uses TRBV6-5 and TRBJ2-3; a possible D gene is TRBD1 (6 bases). Looked up from germline, CDR1 is MNHEY and CDR2 is SVGAGI. Trimming took 5 bases from V and 8 from J, leaving 17 bases between them. This CDR3 comprises 14 residues. CDR3 nucleotide sequence: TGTGCCAGCAGTCCCCCGGGGCTACAGGGTACGCAGTATTTT. Translation: CASSPPGLQGTQYF.

This clone was detected a few times. The chain uses TRBV12-3 or TRBV12-4 and TRBJ1-1; D is unclear. V shed 3 bases and J shed 1 base, with 6 bases lying between them. The CDR3 has 13 amino acids. The CDR3 is CASSFPGNTEAFF. The DNA for the CDR3 is TGTGCCAGCAGTTTTCCAGGGAACACTGAAGCTTTCTTT.

The rearrangement links TRBV28 to TRBJ1-2; D may be TRBD1 (5 bases). Trimming removed 5 bases at V and 4 bases at J, with 11 bases between. This CDR3 is 13 amino acids long. The V gene's germline CDR1 is MDHEN and CDR2 SYDVKM. The CDR3 sequence: CASSRSGLYGYTF. The CDR3 DNA reads TGTGCCAGCAGTCGGTCAGGGCTCTATGGCTACACCTTC.

The chain couples TRBV27 to TRBJ1-1; 7 nucleotides align to TRBD1. J lost 2 bases, V lost 0 bases, and 3 bases had no gene match. CDR1 is MNHEY and CDR2 is SMNVEV in the germline V gene (reference sequence). CDR3 length: 15 residues. The CDR3 protein is CASSLSGQTNTEAFF. In DNA, the CDR3 is TGTGCCAGCAGTTTATCGGGACAGACTAACACTGAAGCTTTCTTT.

V is TRBV4-3 and J is TRBJ1-2; 9 bases match TRBD1. Trimming cost V 2 bases and J 2 bases; bases outside gene matches: 3. The CDR3 runs 15 residues. Germline CDR1 and CDR2: LGHNA and YSLEER. The CDR3 spells CASSQLDRGNYGYTF. The CDR3 nucleotides are TGCGCCAGCAGCCAATTGGACAGGGGCAACTATGGCTACACCTTC.

With regard to this clone: Other DNA sequences of this sample code for an identical CDR3. The chain couples TRBV10-3 to TRBJ2-3; D unclear. V shed 2 bases and J shed 0 bases, with 6 bases lying between them. This CDR3 has 14 residues. Germline CDR1 and CDR2: ENHRY and SYGVKD. The CDR3: CAISEGGSTDTQYF. CDR3 coding DNA: TGTGCCATCAGTGAGGGCGGAAGCACAGATACGCAGTATTTT.

The chain recombines TRBV6-5 with TRBJ1-2, with D tentatively TRBD1 (5 bases). Germline lookup yields CDR1 MNHEY and CDR2 SVGAGI. The CDR3 runs 12 residues. V dropped 7 bases and J dropped 4 bases, with 10 bases sitting between them. The CDR3: CASKEGVYGYTF. The CDR3 DNA is TGTGCCAGCAAAGAAGGGGTCTATGGCTACACCTTC.

The chain links TRBV28 to TRBJ1-1; possibly TRBD1 for D (6 bases). Germline-derived CDR1 and CDR2 are MDHEN and SYDVKM. There are 15 residues in the CDR3. V lost 4 bases and J 4 bases, leaving 16 bases between the germline ends. CDR3 amino acids: CASSSPRGQITEAFF. The CDR3 DNA follows: TGTGCCAGCAGTTCCCCCCGGGGACAAATCACTGAAGCTTTCTTT.

CDR3 DNA: TGTGCCAGCAGCTTCCGGTGGCCAGGGGGCCGCGAGCAGTACTTC. Residues: CASSFRWPGGREQYF. The rearrangement uses TRBV7-8 and TRBJ2-7; 8 nucleotides line up with TRBD1. The germline gives CDR1 SGHVS, CDR2 FQNEAQ. The V segment lost 3 bases and the J segment 6 bases; nucleotides outside the gene matches: 10. The CDR3 is made up of 15 amino acids.

This chain uses TRBV15 with TRBJ1-5; 7 bases are a match to TRBD1. J lost 4 bases, V lost 6 bases, and 9 bases had no gene match. Per the germline V gene, CDR1 is LNHNV and CDR2 is YYDKDF (reference sequence). The CDR3 runs to 15 residues. The CDR3 is CATSLNFRGNQPQHF. The CDR3 DNA is TGTGCCACCAGTCTGAATTTCAGGGGGAATCAGCCCCAGCATTTT.

The V gene is TRBV7-2, the J gene TRBJ1-1; D perhaps matches TRBD1 (6 bases). The CDR3 runs 16 residues. The V gene's germline CDR1 is SGHTA and CDR2 FQGNSA. The germline V and J ends were trimmed by 4 bases and 5 bases, with 20 bases remaining between them. The CDR3, as DNA: TGTGCCAGCAGCTCAGGGGATGTAGGAAGATTAACTGAAGCTTTCTTT. Protein: CASSSGDVGRLTEAFF.

The V gene is TRBV28, the J gene TRBJ2-1; D is perhaps TRBD2 (7 bases). Germline lookup yields CDR1 MDHEN and CDR2 SYDVKM. V was clipped by 5 bases and J by 8 bases, with 22 bases between them. The CDR3 has 16 amino acids. The CDR3 region is CASSAPGGGRLDEQFF. In DNA form, the CDR3 reads TGTGCCAGCAGTGCCCCCGGCGGGGGCCGGCTCGATGAGCAGTTCTTC.

V gene TRBV24-1 combines with J gene TRBJ2-1, with 10 bases fitting TRBD2. V was clipped by 7 bases and J by 5 bases; unmatched bases: 7. This CDR3 comprises 15 residues. The germline V gene encodes CDR1 KGHDR and CDR2 SFDVKD. The CDR3, as DNA: TGTGCCACCAGACGAGCGGGGGGGCCCAACAATGAGCAGTTCTTC. Its translation is CATRRAGGPNNEQFF.

This chain connects TRBV18 to TRBJ2-7; D is perhaps TRBD1 (5 bases). The V and J ends lost 2 bases and 0 bases respectively, with 8 bases between them. The germline gives CDR1 KGHSH, CDR2 LQKENI. There are 14 residues in the CDR3. The CDR3 loop is CASSPTQGSYEQYF. CDR3 nucleotide sequence: TGTGCCAGCTCACCAACTCAGGGCTCCTACGAGCAGTACTTC. The complete variable domain, with remaining parts taken from reference TRBV18 and TRBJ2-7, reads NAGVMQNPRHLVRRRGQEARLRCSPMKGHSHVYWYRQLPEEGLKFMVYLQKENIIDESGMPKERFSAEFPKEGPSILRIQQVVRGDSAAYFCASSPTQGSYEQYFGPGTRLTVT.

The chain uses TRBV6-5 and TRBJ2-5, with TRBD2 matching 8 bases. Germline V gives CDR1 MNHEY, CDR2 SVGAGI. CDR3 length: 14 amino acids. The junction had 4 bases not matched to a gene; V was cut back by 2 bases and J by 5 bases. The CDR3 reads CASSYGGLEETQYF. In nucleotides, the CDR3 is TGTGCCAGCAGTTACGGGGGACTAGAGGAGACCCAGTACTTC.

The chain uses TRBV5-1 and TRBJ1-5; D is unresolved. The CDR3 has 13 amino acids. With 3 bases removed from V and 7 bases from J, the gap between germline ends came to 11 bases. Germline CDR1 reads SGHRS; CDR2 reads YFSETQ. CDR3 DNA: TGCGCCAGCAGCTCAGGTGAGGGACAGCCCCAGCATTTT. This translates into CASSSGEGQPQHF.

The V gene is TRBV5-1, the J gene TRBJ2-1, with TRBD1 matching 9 bases. V lost 0 bases and J lost 10; bases outside the gene matches: 5. The germline V gene encodes CDR1 SGHRS and CDR2 YFSETQ. CDR3 length: 14 amino acids. CDR3 coding DNA: TGCGCCAGCAGCTTGGGGACAGGGGCCCGAGAGCAGTTCTTC. Its protein product is CASSLGTGAREQFF.

The V gene is TRBV11-2, the J gene TRBJ1-1; D remains ambiguous. Germline CDR1 is SGHAT and CDR2 is FQNNGV. Trimming took off 3 bases at V and 1 base at J, with 6 bases between the two ends. The CDR3 extends over 13 amino acids. CDR3 DNA sequence: TGTGCCAGCAGCTTCAATTCGAACACTGAAGCTTTCTTT. Protein: CASSFNSNTEAFF.

The chain combines TRBV19 with TRBJ2-7; 8 bases agree with TRBD1. The trim removed 4 bases at V and 3 bases at J, leaving 2 bases unmatched. The CDR3 is 13 amino acids. CDR1 is LNHDA and CDR2 is SQIVND in the germline V gene (reference sequence). The DNA for the CDR3 is TGTGCCAGTAGTAGAGACAGGGGCTACGAGCAGTACTTC. Amino acid sequence: CASSRDRGYEQYF.